This T cell receptor (beta chain) was sequenced during a study of T cell responses to AZD1222 COVID-19 vaccine. Assay: immunoSEQ multiplex PCR; the TCRdb copy retains only in-frame clones and omits some. This table holds 100,000 to 140,000 clones, roughly nine tenths found once. V gave up 4 bases and J gave up 1 base, with 14 bases separating them. CDR1 and CDR2 (germline): LGHNA, YNFKEQ. The length of the CDR3 is 15 residues. The sequence came from an adult in good health. The sequenced sample was peripheral blood, obtained on day 0 of AZD1222 vaccination. The rearrangement uses TRBV4-2 and TRBJ2-7; no clear D gene. CDR3 DNA: TGTGCCAGCAGCCCGGATGGGGTTGGATCCTACGAGCAGTACTTC. This sequence encodes CASSPDGVGSYEQYF.